The present TCR beta chain was sequenced within a study of blood T cell repertoires in COVID-19 (TCRdb year 2020). About the full investigation: Samples from collaborators originated in the United States, Italy and Spain and spanned both the acute and convalescent phases of COVID-19. The samples were drawn from the first 160 participants of the ongoing ImmuneRACE study and from about 1,200 subjects provided by 6 global collaborators. Deeply sampled blood TCRbeta repertoires from subjects exposed to, actively infected with, or recovered from COVID-19 were included in the dataset. Where HLA class I and class II types were available, the types were taken from metadata supplied by the sample provider, not from assay-based typing. The sample metadata nearly always contained a de-identified subject ID, COVID-19 status, age in years and sex. The material from the prospective study consisted of cDNA or gDNA derived from T cells, B-cell-depleted T cells, or PBMCs. The repertoires were released in a freely available public database meant as a resource for research on the immune response to SARS-CoV-2.

The immunoSEQ Assay, a bias-controlled multiplex PCR, was used to amplify TCRbeta CDR3 regions from genomic DNA. Per the authors' processing: The number of nucleated cells in each sample was estimated from the amplification of reference gene primers within the assay. To quantify the absolute abundance of each unique TCRbeta CDR3 rearrangement, sequence reads were collapsed and filtered. Productive Simpson clonality was computed per sample as the square root of Simpson's diversity index over productive rearrangements. The table comes from immuneACCESS by way of TCRdb, which keeps in-frame sequences with V and J called. Part of the clones is missing from these tables; in studies checked, under half for an unresolved V gene and the rest for unknown reasons. For V, J and clone size, that table is used; D and trimming come from the DNA. This sample is represented by about 68,000 clones; about 91% of them were singletons. Together, the top ten hold around 4.7% of the sample.

Overall study outcomes, separate from this receptor: The quantity of clinical and demographic metadata differed by source and by participant and was supplied without curation.

The collaborating institutions used their own protocols to collect whole blood in K2EDTA tubes. For TCRbeta analysis, collaborators shipped samples in one of three forms: frozen whole blood, isolated PBMCs, or DNA extracted from either of those sample types. Based on the germline V gene, the CDR1 and CDR2 sequences are MGHRA and YSYEKL. V was cut back by 1 base and J by 0 bases, leaving a gap of 16 bases between them. The CDR3 measures 17 amino acids from cysteine to phenylalanine. Of all the DNA, just the CDR3 is kept, 51 bases in frame from base 1. As regards this clone: What antigen it recognizes has not been identified. No much larger clonotype is one base removed from it; base qualities were not supplied.

The chain employs TRBV4-1 and TRBJ2-7, and TRBD1 may be the D gene, going by 6 matching bases. This receptor was obtained from a woman in her sixties with active COVID-19. Input material: peripheral blood. The CDR3 reads CASSQGTATTSSYEQYF. Read as DNA, the sequence is TGCGCCAGCAGCCAAGGGACAGCCACGACCTCCTCCTACGAGCAGTACTTC.